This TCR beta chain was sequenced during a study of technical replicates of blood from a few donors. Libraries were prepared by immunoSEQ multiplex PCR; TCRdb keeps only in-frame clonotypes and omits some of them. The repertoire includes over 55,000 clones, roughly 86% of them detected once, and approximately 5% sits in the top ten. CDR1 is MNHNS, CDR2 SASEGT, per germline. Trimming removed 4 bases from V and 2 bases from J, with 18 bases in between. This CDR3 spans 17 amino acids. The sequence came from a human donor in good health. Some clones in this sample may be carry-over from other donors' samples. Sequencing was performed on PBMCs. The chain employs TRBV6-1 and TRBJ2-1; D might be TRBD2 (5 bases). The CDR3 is CASSGIGLSSPYNEQFF. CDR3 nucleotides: TGTGCCAGCAGTGGAATTGGACTCTCTAGCCCCTACAATGAGCAGTTCTTC.